The 5 T cell receptor beta chains presented below share a single source sample, sequenced in a study of blood T cells in healthy people across ages. Using a J-beta primer mix together with a sample-barcoded 5' primer, a second PCR was run for roughly 6 to 12 cycles. TCRdb re-analysed the 5' RACE reads in MiXCR, keeping a single row per CDR3 protein. Of about 1,500,000 distinct CDR3 sequences listed, about 28% are singletons. Sample: blood. Every receptor here comes from a woman aged 25 to 39 in good health.

The chain couples TRBV24-1 to TRBJ2-5; 13 positions agree with TRBD2. Trimming cost V 4 bases and J 7 bases; bases outside gene matches: 8. CDR1 and CDR2 from the germline V gene are KGHDR and SFDVKD. The CDR3 covers 16 residues. The CDR3 here is CATSDPGLAGDGTQYF. The CDR3 coding sequence is TGTGCCACCAGTGACCCCGGACTAGCGGGGGACGGGACCCAGTACTTC.

This clonotype showed up just a few times. The V gene is TRBV7-9, the J gene TRBJ2-7, with D uncertain. This CDR3 has 12 residues. Trimming cost V 3 bases and J 4 bases, with 7 bases left between them. Germline lookup yields CDR1 SEHNR and CDR2 FQNEAQ (reference sequence). CDR3 sequence: CASSFGLYEQYF. DNA of the CDR3: TGTGCCAGCAGCTTTGGGCTTTACGAGCAGTACTTC.

This clonotype was seen at least ten times. The chain has TRBV7-9 and TRBJ2-7; no clear D. Germline V gene lookup returns CDR1 SEHNR and CDR2 FQNEAQ (reference sequence). Trimming cost V 0 bases and J 3 bases, with 3 bases left between them. This CDR3 is built from 12 residues. CDR3 DNA: TGTGCCAGCAGCTTAGCCGACTACGAGCAGTACTTC. Protein product: CASSLADYEQYF.

The V and J genes are TRBV18 and TRBJ2-4, with 7 bases that match TRBD1. This CDR3 comprises 14 residues. Germline V gene lookup returns CDR1 KGHSH and CDR2 LQKENI. After removal of 4 bases from V and 7 bases from J, the junction contained 7 bases not matched to a gene. CDR3: CASSQGQRSNIQYF. Here the CDR3 DNA reads TGTGCCAGCTCACAGGGACAGAGGTCTAACATTCAGTACTTC.

CDR3 nucleotides: TGTGCCAGCAGCATCCGGACAGGGGGGACACAAGAGACCCAGTACTTC. Translated: CASSIRTGGTQETQYF. The genes are TRBV7-8 and TRBJ2-5, with 10 bases matching TRBD1. With V trimmed by 5 bases and J by 2 bases, 8 bases remained unmatched. The germline gives CDR1 SGHVS, CDR2 FQNEAQ. This CDR3 contains 16 residues.